This T cell receptor beta chain was sequenced for a study of a mutant IDH1 vaccine in newly diagnosed glioma. Trimming stripped 5 bases from V and 9 bases from J, with 20 bases between. The CDR3 sequence is 15 residues long. The germline CDR1 and CDR2 sequences are LNHNV and YYDKDF (reference sequence). Sequenced by immunoSEQ multiplex PCR; TCRdb stores in-frame clones only, minus some. The table has tens of thousands of clones, 70% to 80% seen once. Time point defined: baseline, week 1 (first vaccination visit). The treatment denotes: pre-vaccination baseline after standard-of-care therapy. The sample in question was PBMCs, obtained from a glioma patient treated with radiotherapy, temozolomide or both. This TCR derives from a woman between 40 and 50 years old with glioma. V and J are TRBV15 and TRBJ2-1; either TRBD1 or TRBD2 may supply D (6 bases each). The CDR3 region is CATSPHRREDSEQFF. The CDR3 bases are TGTGCCACCAGCCCCCATAGGAGGGAGGACAGTGAGCAGTTCTTC. The full variable domain, with the rest looked up from reference TRBV15 and TRBJ2-1, is DAMVIQNPRYQVTQFGKPVTLSCSQTLNHNVMYWYQQKSSQAPKLLFHYYDKDFNNEADTPDNFQSRRPNTSFCFLDIRSPGLGDTAMYLCATSPHRREDSEQFFGPGTRLTVL.